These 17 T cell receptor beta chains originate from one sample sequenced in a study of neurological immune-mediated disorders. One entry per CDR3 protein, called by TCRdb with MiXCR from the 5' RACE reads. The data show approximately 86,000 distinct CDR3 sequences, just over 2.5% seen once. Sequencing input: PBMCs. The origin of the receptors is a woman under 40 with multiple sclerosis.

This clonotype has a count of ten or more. Here the CDR3 reads CASRASSLAETQYF. The CDR3 DNA reads TGTGCCAGCAGGGCAAGTTCCCTAGCGGAGACCCAGTACTTC. The genes are TRBV7-2 and TRBJ2-5, with a possible D match to TRBD2 (6 bases). The CDR3 extends over 14 amino acids. Germline V CDR1 and CDR2: SGHTA, FQGNSA. Between the trimmed V and J ends, which lost 6 bases and 5 bases, there was a span of 16 bases.

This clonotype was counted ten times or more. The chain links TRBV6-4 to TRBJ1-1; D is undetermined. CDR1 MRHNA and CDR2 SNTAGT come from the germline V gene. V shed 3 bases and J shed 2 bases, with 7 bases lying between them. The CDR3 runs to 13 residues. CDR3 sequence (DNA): TGTGCCAGCAGTGAAAGAGAAAACACTGAAGCTTTCTTT. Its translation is CASSERENTEAFF.

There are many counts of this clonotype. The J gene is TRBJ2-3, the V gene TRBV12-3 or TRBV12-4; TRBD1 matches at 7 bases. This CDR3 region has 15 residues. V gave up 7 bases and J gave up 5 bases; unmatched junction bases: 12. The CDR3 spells CASTQGGLLLDTQYF. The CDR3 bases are TGTGCCAGCACCCAAGGGGGCCTTCTTTTAGATACGCAGTATTTT.

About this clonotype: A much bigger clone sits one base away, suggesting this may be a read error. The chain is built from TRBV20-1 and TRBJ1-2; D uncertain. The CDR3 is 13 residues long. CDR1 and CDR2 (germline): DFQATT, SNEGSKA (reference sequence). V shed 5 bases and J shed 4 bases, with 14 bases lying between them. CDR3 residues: CSAGAYGGYGYTF. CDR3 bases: TGCAGTGCTGGAGCCTACGGTGGCTATGGCTACACCTTC.

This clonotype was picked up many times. The CDR3 sequence: CASSRDRERVFF. The CDR3 DNA is TGTGCCAGCAGCCGCGACAGGGAAAGGGTGTTTTTT. This chain connects TRBV11-2 to TRBJ1-4; 7 positions agree with TRBD1. CDR1 and CDR2 (germline): SGHAT, FQNNGV. V lost 5 bases to trimming and J lost 15 bases; unmatched junction nucleotides: 9. This CDR3 spans 12 amino acids.

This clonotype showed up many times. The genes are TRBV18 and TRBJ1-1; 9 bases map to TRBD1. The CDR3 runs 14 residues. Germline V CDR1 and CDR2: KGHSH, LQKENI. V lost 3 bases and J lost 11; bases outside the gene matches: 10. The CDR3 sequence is CASSPTADRGWAFF. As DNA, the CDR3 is TGTGCCAGCTCACCTACCGCGGACAGGGGTTGGGCTTTCTTT.

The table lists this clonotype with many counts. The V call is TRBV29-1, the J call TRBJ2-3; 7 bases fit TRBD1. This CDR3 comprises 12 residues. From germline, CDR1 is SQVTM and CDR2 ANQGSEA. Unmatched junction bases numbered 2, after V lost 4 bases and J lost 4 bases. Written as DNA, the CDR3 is TGCAGCGTTGCAAGGGGGCCAGATACGCAGTATTTT. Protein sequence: CSVARGPDTQYF.

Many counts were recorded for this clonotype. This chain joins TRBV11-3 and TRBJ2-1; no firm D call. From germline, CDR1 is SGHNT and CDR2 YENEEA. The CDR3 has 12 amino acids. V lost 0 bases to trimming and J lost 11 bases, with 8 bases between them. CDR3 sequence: CASSLERGQQFF. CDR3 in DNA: TGTGCCAGCAGCTTAGAACGTGGGCAGCAGTTCTTC.

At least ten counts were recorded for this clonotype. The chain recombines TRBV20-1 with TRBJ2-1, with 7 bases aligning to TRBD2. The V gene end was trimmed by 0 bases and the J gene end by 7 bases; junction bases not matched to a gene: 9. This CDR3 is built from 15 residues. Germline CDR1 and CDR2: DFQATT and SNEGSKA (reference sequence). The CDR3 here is CSARDYGGSTNEQFF. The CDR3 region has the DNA TGCAGTGCTAGAGATTACGGGGGGAGTACGAATGAGCAGTTCTTC.

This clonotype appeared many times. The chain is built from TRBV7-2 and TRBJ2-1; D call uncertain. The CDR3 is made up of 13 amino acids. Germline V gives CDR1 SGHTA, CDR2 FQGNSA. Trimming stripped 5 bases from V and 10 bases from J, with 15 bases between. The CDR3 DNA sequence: TGTGCCAGCAGCCCGCTGATGCAAAGCGAGCAGTTCTTC. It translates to CASSPLMQSEQFF.

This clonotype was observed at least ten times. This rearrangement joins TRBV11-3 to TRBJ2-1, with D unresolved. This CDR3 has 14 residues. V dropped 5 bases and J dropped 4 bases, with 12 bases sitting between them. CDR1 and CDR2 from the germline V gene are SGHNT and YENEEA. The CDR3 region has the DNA TGTGCCAGCAGCCCCTCCTTGGGATACAATGAGCAGTTCTTC. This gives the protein CASSPSLGYNEQFF.

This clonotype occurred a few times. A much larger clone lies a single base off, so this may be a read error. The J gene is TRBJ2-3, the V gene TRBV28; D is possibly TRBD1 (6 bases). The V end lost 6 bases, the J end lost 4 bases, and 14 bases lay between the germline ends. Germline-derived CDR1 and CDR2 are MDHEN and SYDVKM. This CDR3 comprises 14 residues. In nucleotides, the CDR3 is TGTGCCAGCAGCCACGGACAGCGCCCAGATACGCAGTATTTT. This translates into CASSHGQRPDTQYF.

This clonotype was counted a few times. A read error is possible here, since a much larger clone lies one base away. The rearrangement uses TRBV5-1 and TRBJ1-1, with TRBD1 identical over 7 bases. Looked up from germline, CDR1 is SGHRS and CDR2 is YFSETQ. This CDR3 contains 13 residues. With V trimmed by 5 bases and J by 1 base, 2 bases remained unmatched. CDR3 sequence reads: CASSGQENTEAFF. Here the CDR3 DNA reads TGCGCCAGCAGTGGACAGGAGAACACTGAAGCTTTCTTT.

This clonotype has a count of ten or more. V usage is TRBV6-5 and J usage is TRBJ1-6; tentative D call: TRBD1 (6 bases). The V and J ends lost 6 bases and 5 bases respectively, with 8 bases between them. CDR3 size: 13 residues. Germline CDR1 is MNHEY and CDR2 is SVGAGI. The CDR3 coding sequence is TGTGCCAGCAGACAGGGCCATAATTCACCCCTCCACTTT. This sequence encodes CASRQGHNSPLHF.

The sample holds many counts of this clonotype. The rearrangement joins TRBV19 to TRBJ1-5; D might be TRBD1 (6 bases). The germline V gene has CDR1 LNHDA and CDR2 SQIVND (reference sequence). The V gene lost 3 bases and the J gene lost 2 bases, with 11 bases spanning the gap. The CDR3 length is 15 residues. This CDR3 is CASSITGAGNQPQHF. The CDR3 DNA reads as TGTGCCAGTAGTATTACGGGGGCCGGCAATCAGCCCCAGCATTTT.

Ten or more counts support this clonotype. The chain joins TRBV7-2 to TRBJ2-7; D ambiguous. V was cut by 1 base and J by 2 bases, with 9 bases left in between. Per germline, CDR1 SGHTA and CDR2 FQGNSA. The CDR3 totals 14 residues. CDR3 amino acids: CASSLGHTTYEQYF. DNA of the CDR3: TGTGCCAGCAGCTTAGGGCACACCACCTACGAGCAGTACTTC.

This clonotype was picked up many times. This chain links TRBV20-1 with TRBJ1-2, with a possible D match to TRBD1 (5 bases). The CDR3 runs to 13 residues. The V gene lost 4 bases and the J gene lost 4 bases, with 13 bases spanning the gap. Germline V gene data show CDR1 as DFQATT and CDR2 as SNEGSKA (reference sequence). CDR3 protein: CSATGSLFYGYTF. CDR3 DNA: TGCAGTGCTACAGGGTCTTTATTCTATGGCTACACCTTC.